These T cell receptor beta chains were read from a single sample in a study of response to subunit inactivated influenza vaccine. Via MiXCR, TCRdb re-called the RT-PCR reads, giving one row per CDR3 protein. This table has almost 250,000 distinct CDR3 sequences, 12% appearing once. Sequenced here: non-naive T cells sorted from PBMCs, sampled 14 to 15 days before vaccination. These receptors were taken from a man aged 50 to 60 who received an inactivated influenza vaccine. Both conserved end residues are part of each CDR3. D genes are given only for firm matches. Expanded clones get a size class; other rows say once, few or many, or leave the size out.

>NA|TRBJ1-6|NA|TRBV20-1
TGCAGTGCTAGAGATTCGAGGGCAGGATCACCCCTCCACTTT
CSARDSRAGSPLHF
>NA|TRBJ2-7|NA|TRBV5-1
TGCGCCACCTTGACTTACGAGCAGTACTTC
CATLTYEQYF
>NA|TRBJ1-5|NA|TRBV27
TGTGCCAGCAGTAGTAACTTAAACAATCAGCCCCAGCATTTT
CASSSNLNNQPQHF
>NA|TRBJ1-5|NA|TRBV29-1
TGCAGCGTTCAGGGAGGGGGAGGCAATCAGCCCCAGCATTTT
CSVQGGGGNQPQHF
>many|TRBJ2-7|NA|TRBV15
TGTGCCACCAGCAGAGACAGGGGGGGGGGAAACTACGAGCAGTACTTC
CATSRDRGGGNYEQYF
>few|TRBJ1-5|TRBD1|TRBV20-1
TGCAGTGCTAGAGCCGGGACAGGGTCAGGTCAGCCCCAGCATTTT
CSARAGTGSGQPQHF
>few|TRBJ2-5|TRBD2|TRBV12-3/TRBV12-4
TGTGCCAGCAGTGAGCGGGGGCTTCAAGAGACCCAGTACTTC
CASSERGLQETQYF
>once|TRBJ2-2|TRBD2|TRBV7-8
TGTGCCAGCAGCTTAGGGGTAGCGGGGGACACCGGGGAGCTGTTTTTT
CASSLGVAGDTGELFF
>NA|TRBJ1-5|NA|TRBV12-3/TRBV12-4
TGTGCCAGCAGTTTAGGCGCAGGGCCTCAGCCCCAGCATTTT
CASSLGAGPQPQHF
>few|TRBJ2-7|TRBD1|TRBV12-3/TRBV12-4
TGTGCCAGCAGTTTTGGGGGACAGGGTTCCTACGAGCAGTACTTC
CASSFGGQGSYEQYF
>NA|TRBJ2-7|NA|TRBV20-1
TGCAGTGGTCGGGGAGGAGGTCGGGGCGAGCAGTACTTC
CSGRGGGRGEQYF
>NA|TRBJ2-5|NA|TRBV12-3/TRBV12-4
TGTGCCAGCGGTCAAAGGGAACGTCAGATGACCCAGTACTTC
CASGQRERQMTQYF
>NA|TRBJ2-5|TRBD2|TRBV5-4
TGTGCCAGCAGCCCCACTAGCGGGCTGCAAGAGACCCAGTACTTC
CASSPTSGLQETQYF
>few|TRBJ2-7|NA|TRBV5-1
TGCGCCAGCAGCCCTCAGGGGCTCGACGAGCAGTACTTC
CASSPQGLDEQYF
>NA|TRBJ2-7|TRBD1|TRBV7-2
TGTGCCAGCAGCAACGACAGGGTCGAGCAGTACTTC
CASSNDRVEQYF
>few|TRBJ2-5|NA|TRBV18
TGTGCCAGCTCACCACCGGGGAGATCCCAAGAGACCCAGTACTTC
CASSPPGRSQETQYF
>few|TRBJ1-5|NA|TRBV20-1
TGCAGTGCTAGAGGAGGACAGAATAGCAATCAGCCCCAGCATTTT
CSARGGQNSNQPQHF
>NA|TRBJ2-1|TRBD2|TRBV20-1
TGCAGTGCTAGAGATGTCAGCGGGATCAATGAGCAGTTCTTC
CSARDVSGINEQFF
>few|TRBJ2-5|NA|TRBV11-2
TGTGCCAGCAGCTTGTTAAGGGGCTACCAAGAGACCCAGTACTTC
CASSLLRGYQETQYF
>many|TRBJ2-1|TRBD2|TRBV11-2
TGTGCCAGCAGCTTAGCGGGAGGAAGGAATGAGCAGTTCTTC
CASSLAGGRNEQFF
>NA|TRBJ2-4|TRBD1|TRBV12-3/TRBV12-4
TGTGCCAGCAGTTTTTCGACAGGGGAAGGGTTTTGGGCCAAAAACATTCAGTACTTC
CASSFSTGEGFWAKNIQYF
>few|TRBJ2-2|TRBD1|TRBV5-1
TGCGCCAGCAGCTTGGCCGGGACAGGGGAGTTTGGCGGGGAGCTGTTTTTT
CASSLAGTGEFGGELFF
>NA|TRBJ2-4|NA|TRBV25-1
TGTGCCAGCAGTGAACGGGTGGGGGGGCAATTTCAGTACTTC
CASSERVGGQFQYF
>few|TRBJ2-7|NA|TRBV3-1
TGTGCCAGCGGGCTGCCCCCCTACGAGCAGTACTTC
CASGLPPYEQYF
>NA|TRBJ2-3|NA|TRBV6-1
TGTGCCAGCAGTGATTGGGCCAGAAGCACAGATACGCAGTATTTT
CASSDWARSTDTQYF
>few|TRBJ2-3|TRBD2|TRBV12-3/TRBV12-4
TGTGCCAGCAGTTTTACCAGCGGGAGGTCAGATACGCAGTATTTT
CASSFTSGRSDTQYF
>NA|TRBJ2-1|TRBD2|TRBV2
TGTGCCAGCAGAATCACGGCGGGAGGGCCCTATGAGCAGTTCTTC
CASRITAGGPYEQFF
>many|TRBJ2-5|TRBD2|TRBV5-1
TGCGCCAGCAGCTCGGGACTAGATGGGACCCAGTACTTC
CASSSGLDGTQYF
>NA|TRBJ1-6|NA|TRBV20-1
TGCAGTGCTAGCAGGAGGGAAGGCTCACCCCTCCACTTT
CSASRREGSPLHF
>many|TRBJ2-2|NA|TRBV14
TGTGCCAGCAGCCAAGTAATAACAAACACCGGGGAGCTGTTTTTT
CASSQVITNTGELFF
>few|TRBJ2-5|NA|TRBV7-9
TGTGCCAGCAGCTTAGGCCCGGCCCCCCAAGAGACCCAGTACTTC
CASSLGPAPQETQYF
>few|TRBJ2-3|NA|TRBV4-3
TGCGCCAGCAGCCAAGATAGGGGCAGGGTCGGCCGAGATACGCAGTATTTT
CASSQDRGRVGRDTQYF
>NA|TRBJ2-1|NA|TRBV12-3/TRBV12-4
TGTGCCAGCAGCCCACACACCGGGACTTCGGGGAACAATGAGCAGTTCTTC
CASSPHTGTSGNNEQFF
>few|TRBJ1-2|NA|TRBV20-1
TGCAGTGCTAGAGCGGGGTTGTCGGGCTACACCTTC
CSARAGLSGYTF
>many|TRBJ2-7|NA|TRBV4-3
TGCGCCAGCAGCCAACAGCTGGTGTCCTACGAGCAGTACTTC
CASSQQLVSYEQYF
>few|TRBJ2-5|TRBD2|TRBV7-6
TGTGCCAGCAGCTTAGCGACTAGCGGGGGCCAAGAGACCCAGTACTTC
CASSLATSGGQETQYF
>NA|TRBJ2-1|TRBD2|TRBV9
TGTGCCAGCAGCGTAGCTGGACTAGCGGGAAATGAGCAGTTCTTC
CASSVAGLAGNEQFF
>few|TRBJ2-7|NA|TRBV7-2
TGTGCCAGCAGCTTAGGGGTTGGATCTTTAGGAGAGCAGTACTTC
CASSLGVGSLGEQYF
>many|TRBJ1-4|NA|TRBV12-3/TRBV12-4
TGTGCCAGCAGCAGGGATGGACTGACTAATGAAAAACTGTTTTTT
CASSRDGLTNEKLFF
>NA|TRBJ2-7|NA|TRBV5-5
TGTGCCAGCAGCTGGACCGGGACACCACGCGACGAGCAGTACTTC
CASSWTGTPRDEQYF
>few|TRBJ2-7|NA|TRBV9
TGTGCCAGCAGCGCGAACAGGGTTACCGGCCACGAGCAGTACTTC
CASSANRVTGHEQYF
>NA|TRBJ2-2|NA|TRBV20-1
TGCAGTGCTAGCAGACTGAACACCGGGGAGCTGTTTTTT
CSASRLNTGELFF
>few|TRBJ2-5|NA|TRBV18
TGTGCCAGCTCCCGGGGGAGAACGGAGACCCAGTACTTC
CASSRGRTETQYF
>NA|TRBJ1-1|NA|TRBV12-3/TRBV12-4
TGTGCCAGCACGCTGGAGAGAGACATGAACACTGAAGCTTTCTTT
CASTLERDMNTEAFF
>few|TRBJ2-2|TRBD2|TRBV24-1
TGTGCCACCAGTGATTCAGGGACTAGCGGGAGTATAGGCACCGGGGAGCTGTTTTTT
CATSDSGTSGSIGTGELFF
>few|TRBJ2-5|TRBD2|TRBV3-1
TGTGCCAGCAGCCCCAATAGCGGGAGGGCCCCACAGTACTTC
CASSPNSGRAPQYF
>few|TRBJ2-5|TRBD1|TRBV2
TGTGCCAGCAGTGAGGGACAGTTCCAAGAGACCCAGTACTTC
CASSEGQFQETQYF
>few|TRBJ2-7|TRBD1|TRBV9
TGTGCCAGCAGCGTAGGTGGGAGCGGACAGGGCTACGAGCAGTACTTC
CASSVGGSGQGYEQYF